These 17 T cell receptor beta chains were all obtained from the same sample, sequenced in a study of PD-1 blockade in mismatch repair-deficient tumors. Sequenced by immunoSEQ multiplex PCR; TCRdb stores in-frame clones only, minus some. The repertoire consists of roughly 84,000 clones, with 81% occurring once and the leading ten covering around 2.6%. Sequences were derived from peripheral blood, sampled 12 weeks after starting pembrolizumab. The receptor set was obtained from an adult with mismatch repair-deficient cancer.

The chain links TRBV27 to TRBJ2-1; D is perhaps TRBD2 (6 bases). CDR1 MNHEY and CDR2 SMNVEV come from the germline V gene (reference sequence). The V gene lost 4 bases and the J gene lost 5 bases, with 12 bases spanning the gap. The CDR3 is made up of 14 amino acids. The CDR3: CASSSRWRDNEQFF. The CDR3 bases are TGTGCCAGCAGTTCCCGTTGGAGGGACAATGAGCAGTTCTTC.

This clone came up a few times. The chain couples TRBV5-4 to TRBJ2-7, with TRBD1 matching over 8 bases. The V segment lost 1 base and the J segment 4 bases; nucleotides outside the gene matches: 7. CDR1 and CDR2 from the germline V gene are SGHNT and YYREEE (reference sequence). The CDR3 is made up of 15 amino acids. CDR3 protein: CASSLPAGGRYEQYF. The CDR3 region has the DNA TGTGCCAGCAGCTTGCCGGCAGGGGGCAGGTACGAGCAGTACTTC. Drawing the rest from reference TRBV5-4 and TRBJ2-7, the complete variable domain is ETGVTQSPTHLIKTRGQQVTLRCSSQSGHNTVSWYQQALGQGPQFIFQYYREEENGRGNFPPRFSGLQFPNYSSELNVNALELDDSALYLCASSLPAGGRYEQYFGPGTRLTVT.

The CDR3 DNA reads as TGTGCCAGCAGCCCCAGGACACCCGCTAGGTACACCGGGGAGCTGTTTTTT. This sequence encodes CASSPRTPARYTGELFF. V and J are TRBV28 and TRBJ2-2; weak D call: TRBD1 (5 bases). The CDR3 sequence is 17 residues long. Germline CDR1 and CDR2: MDHEN and SYDVKM. Trimming cost V 6 bases and J 3 bases, with 20 bases left between them.

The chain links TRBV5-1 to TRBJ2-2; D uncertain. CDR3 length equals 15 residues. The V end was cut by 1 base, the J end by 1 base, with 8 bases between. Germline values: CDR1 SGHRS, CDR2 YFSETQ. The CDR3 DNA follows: TGCGCCAGCAGCTTGAATCCAGTGAACACCGGGGAGCTGTTTTTT. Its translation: CASSLNPVNTGELFF.

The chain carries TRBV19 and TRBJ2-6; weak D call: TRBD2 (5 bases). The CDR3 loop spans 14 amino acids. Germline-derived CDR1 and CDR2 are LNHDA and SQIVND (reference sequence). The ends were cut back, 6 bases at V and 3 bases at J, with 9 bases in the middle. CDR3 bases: TGTGCCAGTAGAGGGAGTGGTGGGGCCAACGTCCTGACTTTC. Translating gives CASRGSGGANVLTF.

The CDR3 here is CASSQRRQGATDTQYF. Here the CDR3 DNA reads TGTGCCAGCAGCCAGCGTAGGCAGGGGGCCACAGATACGCAGTATTTT. The chain employs TRBV7-6 and TRBJ2-3; TRBD1 matches at 8 bases. From germline, CDR1 is SGHVS and CDR2 FNYEAQ. After removal of 5 bases from V and 2 bases from J, the junction contained 9 bases not matched to a gene. This CDR3 has 16 amino acids.

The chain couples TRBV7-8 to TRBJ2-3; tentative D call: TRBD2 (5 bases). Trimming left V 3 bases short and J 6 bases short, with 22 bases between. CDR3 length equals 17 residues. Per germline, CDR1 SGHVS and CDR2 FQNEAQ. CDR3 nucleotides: TGTGCCAGCAGCTTGATGGGAGCGGTACCCTTCGGGGATACGCAGTATTTT. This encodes CASSLMGAVPFGDTQYF.

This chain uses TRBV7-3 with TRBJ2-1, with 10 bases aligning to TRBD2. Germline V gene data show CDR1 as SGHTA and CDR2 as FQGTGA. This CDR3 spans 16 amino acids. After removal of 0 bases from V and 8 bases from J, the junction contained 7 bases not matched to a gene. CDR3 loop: CASSLTSGRSAYEQFF. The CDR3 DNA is TGTGCCAGCAGCTTAACTAGCGGGAGGAGCGCATATGAGCAGTTCTTC. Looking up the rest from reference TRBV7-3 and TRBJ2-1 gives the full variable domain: GAGVSQTPSNKVTEKGKYVELRCDPISGHTALYWYRQSLGQGPEFLIYFQGTGAADDSGLPNDRFFAVRPEGSVSTLKIQRTERGDSAVYLCASSLTSGRSAYEQFFGPGTRLTVL.

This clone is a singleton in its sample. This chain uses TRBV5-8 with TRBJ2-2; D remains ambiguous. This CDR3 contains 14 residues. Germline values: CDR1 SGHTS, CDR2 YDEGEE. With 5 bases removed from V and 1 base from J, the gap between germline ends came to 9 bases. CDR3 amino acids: CASRKTKNTGELFF. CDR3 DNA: TGTGCCAGCAGGAAGACAAAGAACACCGGGGAGCTGTTTTTT.

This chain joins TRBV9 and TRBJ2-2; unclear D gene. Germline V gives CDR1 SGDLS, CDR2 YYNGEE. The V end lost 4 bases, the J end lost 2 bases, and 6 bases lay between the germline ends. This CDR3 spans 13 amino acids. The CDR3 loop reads CASSLPNTGELFF. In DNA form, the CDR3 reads TGTGCCAGCAGCCTTCCCAACACCGGGGAGCTGTTTTTT.

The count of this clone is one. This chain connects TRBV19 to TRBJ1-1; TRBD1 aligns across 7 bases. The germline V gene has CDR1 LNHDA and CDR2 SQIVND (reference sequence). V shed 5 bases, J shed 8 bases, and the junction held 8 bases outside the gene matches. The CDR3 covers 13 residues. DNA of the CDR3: TGTGCCAGTAGTCCACGACAGGGCTGGGAAGCTTTCTTT. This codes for CASSPRQGWEAFF.

CDR3 residues: CASSPRAGYTF. The CDR3 DNA reads TGTGCCAGCAGCCCTCGGGCTGGCTACACCTTC. V usage is TRBV7-9 and J usage is TRBJ1-2; D is unresolved. Germline CDR1 reads SEHNR; CDR2 reads FQNEAQ (reference sequence). V gave up 5 bases and J gave up 7 bases, with 8 bases separating them. This CDR3 is built from 11 residues.

This CDR3 is CASSLGPIGAGSYNEQFF. The CDR3 DNA sequence: TGTGCCAGCAGTTTGGGCCCCATTGGGGCGGGATCCTACAATGAGCAGTTCTTC. The rearrangement joins TRBV27 to TRBJ2-1, with D tentatively TRBD2 (6 bases). Trimming took off 3 bases at V and 1 base at J, with 19 bases between the two ends. This CDR3 has 18 amino acids. Per the germline V gene, CDR1 is MNHEY and CDR2 is SMNVEV (reference sequence).

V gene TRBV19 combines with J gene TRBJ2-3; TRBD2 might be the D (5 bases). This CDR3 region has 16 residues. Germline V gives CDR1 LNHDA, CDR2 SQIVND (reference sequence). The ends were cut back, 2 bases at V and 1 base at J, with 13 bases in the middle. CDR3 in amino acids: CASSIRGSGGTDTQYF. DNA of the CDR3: TGTGCCAGTAGTATAAGAGGGAGCGGTGGCACAGATACGCAGTATTTT.

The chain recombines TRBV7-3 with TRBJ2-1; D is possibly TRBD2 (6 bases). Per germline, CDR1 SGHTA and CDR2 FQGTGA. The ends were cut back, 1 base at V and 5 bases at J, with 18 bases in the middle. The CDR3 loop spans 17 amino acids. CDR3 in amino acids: CASSLNPSETTDNEQFF. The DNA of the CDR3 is TGTGCCAGCAGCTTAAACCCTAGCGAAACTACGGACAATGAGCAGTTCTTC. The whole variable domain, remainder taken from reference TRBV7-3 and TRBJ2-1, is GAGVSQTPSNKVTEKGKYVELRCDPISGHTALYWYRQSLGQGPEFLIYFQGTGAADDSGLPNDRFFAVRPEGSVSTLKIQRTERGDSAVYLCASSLNPSETTDNEQFFGPGTRLTVL.

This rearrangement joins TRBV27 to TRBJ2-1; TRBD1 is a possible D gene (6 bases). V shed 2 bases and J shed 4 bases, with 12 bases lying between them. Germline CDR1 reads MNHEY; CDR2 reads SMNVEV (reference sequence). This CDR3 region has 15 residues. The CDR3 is CASSLTGTPYNEQFF. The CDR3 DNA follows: TGTGCCAGCAGTTTAACCGGGACACCATACAATGAGCAGTTCTTC.

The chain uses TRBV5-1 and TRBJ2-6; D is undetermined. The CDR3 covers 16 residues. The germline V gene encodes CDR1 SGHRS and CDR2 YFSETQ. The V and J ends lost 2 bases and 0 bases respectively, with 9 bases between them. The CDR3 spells CASSFGPRSGANVLTF. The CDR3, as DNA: TGCGCCAGCAGCTTTGGACCCCGCTCTGGGGCCAACGTCCTGACTTTC.